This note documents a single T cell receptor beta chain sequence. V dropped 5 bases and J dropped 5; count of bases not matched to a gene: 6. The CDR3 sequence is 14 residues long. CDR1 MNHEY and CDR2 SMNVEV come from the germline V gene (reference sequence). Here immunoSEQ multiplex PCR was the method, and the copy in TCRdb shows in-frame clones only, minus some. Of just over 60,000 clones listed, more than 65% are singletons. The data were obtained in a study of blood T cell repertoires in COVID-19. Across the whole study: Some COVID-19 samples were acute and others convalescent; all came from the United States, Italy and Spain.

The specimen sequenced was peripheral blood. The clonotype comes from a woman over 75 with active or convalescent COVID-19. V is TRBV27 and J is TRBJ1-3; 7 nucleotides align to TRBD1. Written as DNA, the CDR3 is TGTGCCAGCAGTCTCGACAGGGACAGAAACACCATATATTTT. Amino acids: CASSLDRDRNTIYF.